This T cell receptor beta chain was documented in a study of blood T cell repertoires in COVID-19. About the study: Sites across the United States, Italy and Spain contributed samples from acute and convalescent COVID-19. T cells, B-cell-depleted T cells, or PBMCs supplied cDNA or gDNA.

Study processing details: Reference gene primer amplification gave nucleated cell count estimates. Using immunoSEQ multiplex PCR, the repertoire was profiled, and TCRdb retains in-frame clones only, with some absent. The DNA was the basis for D and trimming; V, J and clone size are from that table. The sample has 85,000 to 130,000 clones, roughly 92% seen once. This CDR3 is 13 amino acids long. Looked up from germline, CDR1 is SGHAT and CDR2 is FQNNGV. V shed 5 bases, J shed 13 bases, and the junction held 8 bases outside the gene matches. The TCR originated in a man in his 70s with acute or convalescent COVID-19. Sequenced input: peripheral blood. The chain employs TRBV11-2 and TRBJ2-1; TRBD2 agrees at 10 bases. This CDR3 reads CASSQHLAGVQFF. DNA for the CDR3: TGTGCCAGCAGCCAGCACCTAGCGGGGGTTCAGTTCTTC.